One sample yielded the 20 T cell receptor beta chains listed below, sequenced in a study of shared clonotypes between healthy human individuals (dated by TCRdb to the early 2020s). Library generation was performed with the immunoSEQ multiplex PCR assay. TCRdb took this table from immuneACCESS and kept in-frame rearrangements with V and J called. Such tables lack part of the clones; where checked against another copy, unresolved V genes explain under half of the gap, and the rest is unexplained. Present in this sample are roughly 1.4 million clones, around 98.5% of which were seen just once. The ten largest clones add up to approximately 0.38% of the sample. The sample consisted of naive CD4+ T cells sorted from blood. Read against the paper, the sample's cell subset or site label means: CD45RA+ positively selected. Receptors originate from a man younger than 40 in good health.

V and J are TRBV7-9 and TRBJ2-7; D is unclear. V was shortened by 5 bases and J by 3 bases, with 17 bases between the two germline ends. Germline CDR1 reads SEHNR; CDR2 reads FQNEAQ (reference sequence). The CDR3 runs to 15 residues. The CDR3 spells CASSPGAQLLYEQYF. The DNA of the CDR3 is TGTGCCAGCAGCCCCGGAGCACAACTACTCTACGAGCAGTACTTC.

This chain connects TRBV29-1 to TRBJ1-2; the match to TRBD1 covers 7 bases. Losses at the gene ends were 4 bases for V and 3 bases for J; bases not matched to a gene: 11. Germline V gives CDR1 SQVTM, CDR2 ANQGSEA. This CDR3 spans 15 amino acids. CDR3 residues: CSVVTPQGLYYGYTF. In DNA form, the CDR3 reads TGCAGCGTTGTCACCCCACAGGGGTTGTACTATGGCTACACCTTC.

In this sample, this clone turned up once. The chain is built from TRBV4-2 and TRBJ1-4; 10 positions match TRBD1. Germline V gives CDR1 LGHNA, CDR2 YNFKEQ. J was trimmed by 8 bases and V by 1 base; bases with no gene match: 4. The CDR3 is 15 residues long. The CDR3 sequence is CASSQVGTGVEKLFF. For the CDR3, the DNA is TGTGCCAGCAGCCAAGTGGGGACAGGGGTGGAAAAACTGTTTTTT.

This CDR3 is CSVGGPTSGSSDTQYF. CDR3 coding DNA: TGCAGCGTTGGGGGGCCGACTAGCGGGAGTTCAGATACGCAGTATTTT. The V and J genes are TRBV29-1 and TRBJ2-3; 12 bases are shared with TRBD2. Per the germline V gene, CDR1 is SQVTM and CDR2 is ANQGSEA. The CDR3 runs to 16 residues. V was pared by 4 bases and J by 4 bases, with 9 bases of the junction left unmatched.

With respect to this clone: This sample includes further DNA sequences coding for the same CDR3. The V and J genes are TRBV5-1 and TRBJ1-1; a possible D gene is TRBD1 (5 bases). The germline gives CDR1 SGHRS, CDR2 YFSETQ. The ends were cut back, 4 bases at V and 6 bases at J, with 10 bases in the middle. The CDR3 consists of 12 residues. CDR3 loop: CASSPRGSEAFF. CDR3 nucleotides: TGCGCCAGCAGCCCCCGGGGCTCTGAAGCTTTCTTT.

The rearrangement uses TRBV6-6 and TRBJ2-1, with a possible D match to TRBD2 (6 bases). This CDR3 comprises 12 residues. Trimming shortened V by 7 bases and J by 10 bases, and 14 bases separated the two germline ends. Germline CDR1 MNHNY, CDR2 SVGAGI (reference sequence). CDR3 nucleotides: TGTGCCAGCATGGAGGGTCGGAGGGAGCAGTTCTTC. This codes for CASMEGRREQFF.

The chain combines TRBV5-1 with TRBJ2-7; either TRBD1 or TRBD2 may supply D (5 bases each). CDR3 length: 13 amino acids. Germline CDR1 and CDR2: SGHRS and YFSETQ. V lost 1 base, J lost 3 bases, and 8 bases lay in between. This chain's CDR3 is CASSLQGVYEQYF. CDR3 sequence (DNA): TGCGCCAGCAGCTTGCAGGGAGTCTACGAGCAGTACTTC.

The chain joins TRBV10-3 to TRBJ2-5, with TRBD1 matching 7 bases. This CDR3 is 15 amino acids long. Trimming removed 2 bases from V and 5 bases from J; junction bases left unmatched: 8. In germline, CDR1 is ENHRY, CDR2 SYGVKD. The CDR3 DNA reads as TGTGCCATCAGTGAGGGGACAGTCGGTTTTGAGACCCAGTACTTC. Translation gives CAISEGTVGFETQYF.

A remark on this clone: This sample also contains other DNA sequences that code for the same CDR3. The chain links TRBV5-4 to TRBJ1-5, with D uncertain. This CDR3 is built from 13 residues. V lost 0 bases and J lost 3, with 4 bases in between. The germline V gene has CDR1 SGHNT and CDR2 YYREEE (reference sequence). The CDR3 nucleotides read TGTGCCAGCAGCTTGGCCCCCAATCAGCCCCAGCATTTT. Residues: CASSLAPNQPQHF.

The chain has TRBV28 and TRBJ2-1; 13 nucleotides match TRBD2. Unmatched junction bases numbered 25, after V lost 4 bases and J lost 7 bases. In germline, CDR1 is MDHEN, CDR2 SYDVKM. This CDR3 region has 22 residues. The CDR3 DNA is TGTGCCAGCAGTTCATTTAGTTTGGCAACCGACGGACTAGCGGGAGTTATTAATGAGCAGTTCTTC. Translating it yields CASSSFSLATDGLAGVINEQFF.

V gene TRBV5-1 combines with J gene TRBJ2-7; 11 bases map to TRBD1. Germline V lookup: CDR1 SGHRS, CDR2 YFSETQ. With 4 bases clipped from V and 3 bases from J, the junction kept 6 bases outside the gene matches. CDR3 size: 15 residues. CDR3 loop: CASSPTGTGGYEQYF. For the CDR3, the DNA is TGCGCCAGCAGCCCGACCGGGACAGGGGGCTACGAGCAGTACTTC.

The rearrangement links TRBV7-2 to TRBJ2-2, with D hard to call. Trimming left V 2 bases short and J 6 bases short, with 13 bases between. CDR3 length: 15 amino acids. Germline V gene lookup returns CDR1 SGHTA and CDR2 FQGNSA. The CDR3 DNA reads as TGTGCCAGCAGCTTAAATCCTTCGACTTCCGGGGAGCTGTTTTTT. It codes for CASSLNPSTSGELFF.

This chain uses TRBV7-6 with TRBJ1-4, with D tentatively TRBD1 (6 bases). The CDR3 spans 16 residues. Between the trimmed V and J ends, which lost 5 bases and 7 bases, there was a span of 20 bases. Germline CDR1 is SGHVS and CDR2 is FNYEAQ. The CDR3 sequence: CASSTGKGEISEKLFF. The CDR3 DNA reads as TGTGCCAGCAGCACAGGAAAGGGGGAAATCAGTGAAAAACTGTTTTTT.

DNA for the CDR3: TGTGCCAGTACCTCTCAGCTACAGTCCACTGAAGCTTTCTTT. Translation gives CASTSQLQSTEAFF. The chain joins TRBV19 to TRBJ1-1, with D hard to call. The CDR3 has 14 amino acids. V was trimmed by 7 bases and J by 4 bases, leaving 16 bases between them. Germline assignment: CDR1 LNHDA and CDR2 SQIVND (reference sequence).

The genes are TRBV9 and TRBJ1-4, with D unresolved. CDR3 length: 16 amino acids. The V and J ends lost 1 base and 5 bases respectively, with 15 bases between them. Per germline, CDR1 SGDLS and CDR2 YYNGEE. The CDR3: CASSVNHPLGNEKLFF. DNA of the CDR3: TGTGCCAGCAGCGTAAATCACCCTTTGGGGAATGAAAAACTGTTTTTT.

J is TRBJ2-6 and V is TRBV28; 7 bases are a match to TRBD1. Germline CDR1 MDHEN, CDR2 SYDVKM. CDR3 size: 15 residues. The junction had 4 bases not matched to a gene; V was cut back by 5 bases and J by 3 bases. The CDR3 protein is CASSGDSIGANVLTF. The CDR3, as DNA: TGTGCCAGCAGTGGGGACAGCATTGGGGCCAACGTCCTGACTTTC.

V gene TRBV5-1 combines with J gene TRBJ2-1; 9 nucleotides line up with TRBD2. Trimming took 1 base from V and 4 from J; bases not matched to a gene: 6. The CDR3 runs 16 residues. The V gene's germline CDR1 is SGHRS and CDR2 YFSETQ. Here the CDR3 reads CASSLRVTSGYNEQFF. CDR3 sequence (DNA): TGCGCCAGCAGCTTGAGAGTGACTAGCGGATACAATGAGCAGTTCTTC.

This chain connects TRBV5-1 to TRBJ2-7, with 11 bases matching TRBD2. Germline CDR1 SGHRS, CDR2 YFSETQ. Trimming cost V 7 bases and J 7 bases; bases outside gene matches: 10. This CDR3 is built from 14 residues. The CDR3 DNA reads TGCGCCAGCTCTCCACTAGCGGGAGCGGGAGAGCAGTACTTC. It is translated as CASSPLAGAGEQYF.

The chain links TRBV30 to TRBJ2-7; tentatively, D is TRBD2 (6 bases). Per the germline V gene, CDR1 is GTSNPN and CDR2 is SVGIG (reference sequence). With 4 bases removed from V and 0 bases from J, the gap between germline ends came to 10 bases. The CDR3 contains 13 residues. The DNA of the CDR3 is TGTGCCTGGACCCCCGGGAGCTCCTACGAGCAGTACTTC. Its translation is CAWTPGSSYEQYF.

The chain recombines TRBV30 with TRBJ1-5; D ambiguous. Trimming cost V 4 bases and J 3 bases, with 10 bases left between them. This CDR3 comprises 13 residues. CDR1 is GTSNPN, CDR2 SVGIG, per germline (reference sequence). CDR3 DNA sequence: TGTGCCTGGACCACAGAAGCCAATCAGCCCCAGCATTTT. This gives the protein CAWTTEANQPQHF.